This section outlines one T cell receptor beta chain sequence together with its context. These data originate in a study of response to subunit inactivated influenza vaccine. TCRdb redid the calling of the RT-PCR reads with MiXCR, one entry per CDR3 protein. Of 540,000 or so distinct CDR3 sequences in the sample, approximately 12% were seen once. CDR3 length equals 17 residues. V was pared by 8 bases and J by 0 bases, with 9 bases of the junction left unmatched. Germline CDR1 SEHNR, CDR2 FQNEAQ (reference sequence). The origin of this receptor is a man aged 45-65 years who received an inactivated influenza vaccine. The sequences come from PBMCs from blood, collected about 40 days after vaccination. This chain joins TRBV7-9 and TRBJ2-1, with 11 bases aligning to TRBD1. CDR3 amino acids: CASRDRGTLGSYNEQFF. CDR3 sequence (DNA): TGTGCCAGCCGGGACAGGGGGACTCTAGGCTCCTACAATGAGCAGTTCTTC. Full variable domain (remainder filled in from reference TRBV7-9 and TRBJ2-1): DTGVSQNPRHKITKRGQNVTFRCDPISEHNRLYWYRQTLGQGPEFLTYFQNEAQLEKSRLLSDRFSAERPKGSFSTLEIQRTEQGDSAMYLCASRDRGTLGSYNEQFFGPGTRLTVL.